These 14 T cell receptor beta chains were all obtained from the same sample, sequenced in a study of T cells after yellow fever vaccination. TCRdb recomputed calls from the 5' RACE reads with MiXCR, one row per CDR3 protein. The sample includes 310,000 or so distinct CDR3 sequences, roughly 3.5% of them seen just once. The specimen comprised PBMCs, sampled on the day of the yellow fever booster vaccination. These receptors were taken from a man in his late teens or twenties who received the YFV17D yellow fever vaccine.

This clonotype came up a few times. The gene calls are TRBV5-1 and TRBJ2-3, with D tentatively TRBD1 (6 bases). Germline-derived CDR1 and CDR2 are SGHRS and YFSETQ. This CDR3 has 16 amino acids. The V end lost 6 bases, the J end lost 1 base, and 18 bases lay between the germline ends. CDR3 sequence reads: CASTEKRGSGTDTQYF. The CDR3 DNA follows: TGCGCCAGCACCGAAAAGAGGGGGTCGGGCACAGATACGCAGTATTTT.

This clonotype was observed a few times. This chain joins TRBV6-2 or TRBV6-3 and TRBJ1-1; D is perhaps TRBD1 (6 bases). Trimming removed 10 bases at V and 5 bases at J, with 20 bases between. The V gene's germline CDR1 is MNHEY and CDR2 SVGEGT. This CDR3 comprises 14 residues. The CDR3 nucleotides read TGTGCCATCACGGACCGGGGGCCTGGGACTGAAGCTTTCTTT. Its translation is CAITDRGPGTEAFF.

This clonotype has only a few counts. The gene calls are TRBV20-1 and TRBJ2-7; 11 positions match TRBD1. V shed 5 bases, J shed 5 bases, and the junction held 8 bases outside the gene matches. The CDR3 extends over 14 amino acids. The germline V gene has CDR1 DFQATT and CDR2 SNEGSKA (reference sequence). The CDR3 region has the DNA TGCAGTGCTGGACAGGGGGCGCAGTCCCACGAGCAGTACTTC. The encoded protein is CSAGQGAQSHEQYF.

This clonotype has more than one count but fewer than ten. The chain combines TRBV7-8 with TRBJ2-1, with D hard to call. Trimming took off 2 bases at V and 7 bases at J, with 21 bases between the two ends. CDR1 is SGHVS and CDR2 is FQNEAQ in the germline V gene. This CDR3 has 17 amino acids. CDR3 DNA sequence: TGTGCCAGCAGCTTACCCACACGGGCCAGTAAACGGAATGAGCAGTTCTTC. It encodes CASSLPTRASKRNEQFF.

Ten or more counts support this clonotype. The rearrangement links TRBV7-8 to TRBJ1-1, with 8 bases lining up with TRBD1. This CDR3 spans 17 amino acids. Unmatched junction bases numbered 11, after V lost 2 bases and J lost 3 bases. CDR1 is SGHVS and CDR2 is FQNEAQ in the germline V gene. The DNA for the CDR3 is TGTGCCAGCAGCTTACTTAGGCCAGGGGGCACCCACACTGAAGCTTTCTTT. It yields the protein CASSLLRPGGTHTEAFF.

At least ten counts were recorded for this clonotype. This chain links TRBV7-2 with TRBJ2-7; 13 bases are a match to TRBD2. This CDR3 spans 13 amino acids. V lost 4 bases and J lost 6; bases outside the gene matches: 0. Germline CDR1 and CDR2: SGHTA and FQGNSA. The CDR3 DNA follows: TGTGCCAGCAGCTGGACTAGCGGGGGCGAGCAGTACTTC. Its translation: CASSWTSGGEQYF.

The gene calls are TRBV7-9 and TRBJ1-2; possibly TRBD1 for D (5 bases). Germline V gene data show CDR1 as SEHNR and CDR2 as FQNEAQ (reference sequence). Between the trimmed V and J ends, which lost 3 bases and 8 bases, there was a span of 13 bases. The length of the CDR3 is 13 residues. CDR3 in amino acids: CASSLRLRGGYTF. Written as DNA, the CDR3 is TGTGCCAGCAGCTTGAGGCTAAGGGGAGGCTACACCTTC.

This chain connects TRBV5-1 to TRBJ2-5, with 13 bases matching TRBD2. This CDR3 region has 20 residues. Looked up from germline, CDR1 is SGHRS and CDR2 is YFSETQ. The V segment lost 2 bases and the J segment 1 base; nucleotides outside the gene matches: 14. In DNA form, the CDR3 reads TGCGCCAGCAGCTTCCTTACTGCGGGACTAGCGGGGACCTTCCAAGAGACCCAGTACTTC. Its protein product is CASSFLTAGLAGTFQETQYF.

This clonotype appeared a few times. The chain recombines TRBV19 with TRBJ1-6, with D possibly being TRBD1 (5 bases). Germline values: CDR1 LNHDA, CDR2 SQIVND (reference sequence). Deletions cut 10 bases from V and 7 bases from J, with 14 bases between. This CDR3 has 13 amino acids. For the CDR3, the DNA is TGTGCCACTAAGACAGCGGGGAATTCACCCCTCCACTTT. Translating it yields CATKTAGNSPLHF.

This clonotype was seen at least ten times. The V and J genes are TRBV24-1 and TRBJ2-5, with D tentatively TRBD1 (5 bases). Germline CDR1 is KGHDR and CDR2 is SFDVKD. The CDR3 extends over 13 amino acids. V lost 7 bases and J 1 base, leaving 9 bases between the germline ends. CDR3 bases: TGTGCCACCAGGCCCAGGGCCCAAGAGACCCAGTACTTC. Residues: CATRPRAQETQYF.

The rearrangement uses TRBV12-3 or TRBV12-4 and TRBJ2-5; D is perhaps TRBD2 (5 bases). The CDR3 totals 12 residues. V was clipped by 6 bases and J by 4 bases, with 9 bases between them. DNA of the CDR3: TGTGCCAGCAGAATAGCGATAGAGACCCAGTACTTC. Its protein is CASRIAIETQYF.

About this clonotype: A single base separates this from a much larger clone, so it may be a read error. This sequence joins TRBV12-3 or TRBV12-4 and TRBJ2-7; D might be TRBD2 (7 bases). The CDR3 is made up of 13 amino acids. The CDR3 loop is CASPRGGSFEQYV. CDR3 nucleotides: TGTGCCAGTCCTAGGGGGGGCTCCTTCGAGCAGTACGTC.

This clonotype was picked up a small number of times. The chain couples TRBV19 to TRBJ1-5, with no clear D. This CDR3 contains 14 residues. Trimming cost V 5 bases and J 4 bases, with 12 bases left between them. Germline V gives CDR1 LNHDA, CDR2 SQIVND (reference sequence). DNA of the CDR3: TGTGCCAGTAGTTGGGGAACCGCTAATCAGCCCCAGCATTTT. This codes for CASSWGTANQPQHF. Looking up the rest from reference TRBV19 and TRBJ1-5 gives the full variable domain: DGGITQSPKYLFRKEGQNVTLSCEQNLNHDAMYWYRQDPGQGLRLIYYSQIVNDFQKGDIAEGYSVSREKKESFPLTVTSAQKNPTAFYLCASSWGTANQPQHFGDGTRLSIL.

This clonotype turned up a few times. The CDR3: CASTYPETGVFGTEAFF. CDR3 bases: TGTGCCAGCACGTACCCCGAGACAGGGGTTTTTGGCACTGAAGCTTTCTTT. This chain uses TRBV2 with TRBJ1-1; TRBD1 agrees at 8 bases. This CDR3 is built from 17 residues. CDR1 SNHLY and CDR2 FYNNEI come from the germline V gene. After removal of 7 bases from V and 4 bases from J, the junction contained 17 bases not matched to a gene.